This TCR beta chain came from a study of cytomegalovirus exposure and HLA in healthy donors (dated by TCRdb to about 2017). Study-level background: In an earlier analysis of approximately 640 of the donors, 276 Gb of sequence data and 100 million or so unique TCR beta sequences from approximately 180 million T cells were reported. High-throughput TCR immunosequencing, statistical association of individual TCRs with disease status, and machine learning were combined to predict cytomegalovirus infection status. To study patterns of TCR occurrence, a later analysis re-analyzed previously published TCR beta repertoires from more than 550 donors and added high-resolution HLA genotyping. To decide whether each TCR beta V gene segment behaved as functional or pseudogenic, an earlier analysis of 587 of the donors relied on high-throughput TCR beta sequencing. Both class I and class II loci were covered by HLA typing, at four-digit resolution. Rather than using new phenotypic data, the later analysis identified candidate immune exposures from TCR beta sequences and from how often those sequences occurred across donors. Typing coverage differed by locus: A, B, C, DRB1 and DQB1 were typed in about 620-630 donors, DQA1 in about 500, DPA1 in around 610, and DPB1 in 400 to 490. Along with the roughly 700-subject first cohort, a separate validation cohort of over 90 different subjects was used. All discovery cohort repertoires had been generated on a single sequencing platform. Several DR-DQ haplotypes were handled as single units for association and clustering, since linkage in the cohort was strong. The study used immunosequencing to profile the T cell repertoires of around 600 subjects and linked those repertoires to cytomegalovirus serostatus. Donor age, sex, ethnicity and CMV serostatus were compiled alongside the repertoire data. An early release that covered fewer than 800 HLA-typed donors contained around 300 gigabases of sequencing data and tens of millions of unique TCR sequences. The study aimed to test whether cataloging public T cell receptors could reveal signatures of past pathogen exposure. Of the 398 genotyped donors, roughly 85% fell in the genetic ancestry cluster associated with self-reported Caucasian donors. A later genetic analysis took genome-wide SNP genotypes for about three fifths of the 666 donors and used that subset as a discovery cohort. On average, over 200,000 unique TCR beta nucleotide sequences were sequenced per donor among several hundred genotyped donors of the cohort, with roughly a sixth of those sequences being non-productive. What the study reported, not specific to this receptor: According to the authors, the approach could potentially be generalized to other disease states and immunological phenotypes. A later analysis found that TCR association rates varied across HLA loci, with DRB1 alleles showing the most associated TCRs and HLA-C alleles the fewest. CMV serostatus was the only immune exposure information available for the cohort. Most TCR sequences were seen in very few donors, while some public TCRs were found in many individuals. A cluster of highly shared sequence variants was judged likely to be a technical artifact of the sequencing pipeline. In both the original and validation cohorts, the classifier was reported to diagnose cytomegalovirus status with high specificity and sensitivity. In this cohort, only TCR beta chains were sequenced, and detectable features were limited by the absence of alpha or paired-chain data. A total of about 180 TCR beta chains were listed by the study as associated with cytomegalovirus. Most CMV-associated TCR beta chains appeared to be HLA-restricted in a later analysis, and the HLA associations seemed to be driven largely by CMV exposure. According to a later analysis, parvovirus B19, influenza, CMV and Epstein-Barr virus appeared linked to several top co-occurrence clusters. A later analysis associated about 17,000 TCR beta sequences with specific HLA alleles at a false discovery rate of 0.05. Because HLA typing was unavailable for some donors at each locus, only the typed subset was used in association tests. Linkage disequilibrium might explain the correlated functional status among segregating V segments, but an unknown experimental factor could not be ruled out. Roughly uniform sequencing depth across donors was assumed in presence/absence analyses, although this assumption may not hold. Three of the identified cytomegalovirus-associated TCR beta chains were confirmed in vitro to be specific for cytomegalovirus antigens. A further reported finding was that TCR beta sequences accurately predicted the HLA-A and HLA-B alleles for most subjects in the first cohort. In a later genetic analysis, a missense DCLRE1C variant was associated with V-gene and J-gene trimming of TCR beta chains, and the association was replicated in an independent cohort. The 87-base-pair reads could not distinguish some IMGT-functional V segments, including TRBV6-2 and TRBV6-3, so those segments were excluded. In a later analysis, HLA-associated TCR beta chains showed more clonal expansion and lower generation probabilities than non-associated chains that were equally common. Because counts were too low, some 16 rarely observed V segments, including chromosome 9 orphons, were excluded from the earlier analysis of fewer than 650 of the donors. According to a later genetic analysis, donors in an Asian-associated ancestry cluster had fewer N-insertions in productive TCRs than the roughly 660-donor mean. Assigning TCR associations to individual alleles was difficult when HLA alleles, especially DR and DQ, strongly co-occurred. In an earlier analysis of 587 of the donors, most TCR beta V segments appeared in productive rearrangements about 87% or about 30% of the time, broadly matching IMGT annotations.

Libraries were constructed by the immunoSEQ multiplex PCR assay. For the multiplex PCR, a mixture combining 60 forward primers for TCR Vbeta segments and 13 reverse primers for TCR Jbeta segments was used. Amplification of the CDR3 region of rearranged TCR beta genes was performed with a multiplex PCR assay on genomic DNA. The Illumina HiSeq System was used to sequence the amplified TCR beta libraries as 87-base-pair reads. The authors' pipeline ran thus. In a later analysis, about 80 million unique TCR beta chains were counted across the 500 to 850 repertoires, and roughly 10 million of these chains were shared by at least two donors. A nearest-neighbor algorithm error-corrected the raw reads and collapsed the reads into unique sequences, merging closely related sequences to remove PCR and sequencing errors. V, D and J gene segments were assigned by aligning CDR3 sequences to IMGT reference sequences. Each retained sequence needed at least a six-nucleotide match to both a V gene segment and a J gene segment. A rearrangement counted as productive if the CDR3 had no stop codons and remained in frame with V and J, and every other rearrangement counted as non-productive. CDR3 was defined by IMGT convention, running from the second conserved V-encoded cysteine to the conserved J-encoded phenylalanine. The earlier analysis of some 580 of the donors excluded any sequence lacking an unambiguous match to a single V gene segment. In an earlier analysis of a few hundred of the donors, V segments were called functional above 56.7% productive rearrangements and were called segregating when the between-donor standard deviation exceeded 5%. To diagnose cytomegalovirus status from the catalog of TCR beta chain sequences, a statistical classification framework was built. In a later analysis, V and J genes were assigned by comparing TCR nucleotide sequences against IMGT/GENE-DB human TR gene sequences. The TCRdist pipeline was used in a later analysis to assign CDR3 sequences and most-parsimonious VDJ recombination scenarios. In a later analysis, each TCR beta chain was defined by its CDR3 amino acid sequence together with its V-gene family, and reads lacking a unique V-gene family were excluded. In a later analysis, around 650 highly shared, low-generation-probability nucleotide sequences were removed to address suspected cross-contamination and a sequencing artifact. In a later analysis, a clonal expansion index for each public chain was calculated from normalized within-repertoire ranks of inferred template counts. In a later analysis, generation probabilities were computed using a VDJ recombination model fitted to out-of-frame rearrangements, and the results were checked against IGoR. In a later analysis, TCR-TCR, TCR-HLA and TCR-CMV co-occurrence was scored with hypergeometric tests, and a repertoire-size bias correction was applied to TCR pairs. To estimate false discovery rates, a later analysis permuted the HLA or CMV assignments 20 times. In a later analysis, co-occurring TCRs were grouped using DBSCAN, with TCRdist sequence similarity added in when clustering inside HLA-allele-positive subsets. For co-occurrence clustering, repertoires with fewer than 30,000 or more than 120,000 public chains were excluded, along with roughly 5 repertoires with anomalous nucleotide sharing. The table was pulled from immuneACCESS by TCRdb, which kept in-frame rearrangements only. Such tables lose some clones; where checked, under half of the loss comes from unresolved V genes, and the rest has no known cause. V, J and clone size are those of that table, while D and trimming were read from the DNA. The sample yields approximately 82,000 clones; less than 65% were counted once. The biggest ten clones account for about 5.4% of the sample.

Concerning this clone itself: This receptor's antigen is unknown. Within one base of it there is no much larger clone, and no base qualities were kept.

In the germline V gene (reference sequence), CDR1 corresponds to GTSNPN and CDR2 to SVGIG. From the cysteine up to the phenylalanine, the CDR3 has a length of 14 residues. Only the CDR3 region is kept as DNA, spanning 42 bases read in frame from base 1. The V end loses 4 bases and the J end loses 0 bases, and a stretch of 13 bases separates them. In total, fewer than 750 healthy bone marrow donors made up the cohort. Cohort members were all nominally healthy when sampled, although unrecorded immune exposures were likely present. The donor tested CMV seropositive, placing the donor among the approximately 290 seropositive members of the cohort. A peripheral blood sample was provided by each donor, and peripheral blood mononuclear cells were used for TCR beta sequencing. Genomic DNA extraction from the blood cell samples was performed with the Qiagen DNeasy Blood Extraction Kit.

The sequenced sample consisted of PBMCs. This TCR was sampled from a woman aged 25-40 years in good health and CMV-seropositive. This receptor chain uses TRBV30 and TRBJ2-7; 5 matching bases give a weak D call of TRBD2. The nucleotide sequence is TGTGCCTGGAAGATGGCGGGTTCCTCCTACGAGCAGTACTTC. The resulting protein is CAWKMAGSSYEQYF. Outside the CDR3, residues come from the reference TRBV30 and TRBJ2-7 proteins, so the full variable domain is: SQTIHQWPATLVQPVGSPLSLECTVEGTSNPNLYWYRQAAGRGLQLLFYSVGIGQISSEVPQNLSASRPQDRQFILSSKKLLLSDSGFYLCAWKMAGSSYEQYFGPGTRLTVT.